The 7 T cell receptor beta chains given below trace back to one sample, sequenced in a study of early T cells in non-severe SARS-CoV-2 infection (dated by TCRdb to the early 2020s). Library preparation employed 5' RACE. These reads were obtained on a NextSeq 500. In TCRdb, the public reads were trimmed at Q25 with fastp and aligned with MiXCR, with productive beta chains retained. Rows merge per CDR3 protein into single entries with the most common DNA and genes. The sample yields 55,000 or so distinct CDR3 sequences; approximately 12% were counted once. Under 1.5% of the sample lies in the top ten. The sequenced sample was whole blood. These receptors originate from an adult who was a healthcare worker with PCR-confirmed SARS-CoV-2 infection or an uninfected control (not recorded which).

The genes are TRBV12-3 or TRBV12-4 and TRBJ2-5; no definite D call. The CDR3 contains 15 residues. V was cut by 1 base and J by 1 base, with 10 bases left in between. This chain's CDR3 is CASSLVPLSQETQYF. CDR3 nucleotide sequence: TGTGCCAGCAGTTTAGTGCCACTGAGCCAAGAGACCCAGTACTTC.

This clonotype occurred many times. J is TRBJ2-3 and V is TRBV7-2; the D is unclear. The CDR3 sequence is 13 residues long. Germline V gene sequence: CDR1 SGHTA, CDR2 FQGNSA. The V gene lost 4 bases and the J gene lost 4 bases, with 9 bases spanning the gap. The CDR3 sequence is CASSSPSPDTQYF. The DNA for the CDR3 is TGTGCCAGCAGCTCCCCCTCGCCAGATACGCAGTATTTT. Variable domain in full (rest from reference TRBV7-2 and TRBJ2-3): GAGVSQSPSNKVTEKGKDVELRCDPISGHTALYWYRQSLGQGLEFLIYFQGNSAPDKSGLPSDRFSAERTGGSVSTLTIQRTQQEDSAVYLCASSSPSPDTQYFGPGTRLTVL.

This clonotype showed up just a few times. The chain has TRBV28 and TRBJ2-1, with a weak D call TRBD1 (6 bases). The CDR3 contains 14 residues. Germline CDR1 and CDR2: MDHEN and SYDVKM. V gave up 2 bases and J gave up 7 bases, with 12 bases separating them. The CDR3 nucleotides read TGTGCCAGCAGTTTAGTCCTTAGGGGGAATGAGCAGTTCTTC. Translation gives CASSLVLRGNEQFF.

This clonotype was recorded many times. The chain joins TRBV7-9 to TRBJ1-1, with a tentative D call TRBD1 (6 bases). Germline V lookup: CDR1 SEHNR, CDR2 FQNEAQ (reference sequence). This CDR3 has 14 residues. Trimming removed 10 bases from V and 1 base from J, with 16 bases in between. The CDR3 region has the DNA TGTGCCACCAGTTCCGGGACACCGAACACTGAAGCTTTCTTT. It specifies CATSSGTPNTEAFF.

In this sample, this clonotype turned up a few times. This chain links TRBV5-1 with TRBJ2-5; 12 bases match TRBD2. From germline, CDR1 is SGHRS and CDR2 YFSETQ. The CDR3 covers 16 residues. The junction had 4 bases not matched to a gene; V was cut back by 0 bases and J by 4 bases. The CDR3 loop reads CASSLALAGGGETQYF. In DNA form, the CDR3 reads TGCGCCAGCAGCTTGGCACTAGCGGGGGGAGGAGAGACCCAGTACTTC. Supplemented by reference TRBV5-1 and TRBJ2-5, the full variable domain reads KAGVTQTPRYLIKTRGQQVTLSCSPISGHRSVSWYQQTPGQGLQFLFEYFSETQRNKGNFPGRFSGRQFSNSRSEMNVSTLELGDSALYLCASSLALAGGGETQYFGPGTRLLVL.

This clonotype was picked up many times. J is TRBJ2-5 and V is TRBV7-6; D gene ambiguous. CDR1 and CDR2 from the germline V gene are SGHVS and FNYEAQ. The V and J ends lost 1 base and 5 bases respectively, with 11 bases between them. This CDR3 spans 14 amino acids. This CDR3 reads CASSLEWSRETQYF. The CDR3 DNA reads TGTGCCAGCAGCTTAGAATGGTCAAGGGAGACCCAGTACTTC.

This clonotype was seen at least ten times. This chain uses TRBV10-2 with TRBJ1-1; D not certain. V shed 9 bases and J shed 2 bases, with 13 bases lying between them. Germline assignment: CDR1 WSHSY and CDR2 SAAADI. The CDR3 is 13 amino acids. CDR3 nucleotide sequence: TGCGCCAGTGTAGGCCCCGGTAACACTGAAGCTTTCTTT. Its translation: CASVGPGNTEAFF.